The 21 T cell receptor beta chains below come from one sample, sequenced in a study of T cell responses to AZD1222 COVID-19 vaccine. Some clones are missing from TCRdb's copy, which holds only in-frame ones; the method was immunoSEQ multiplex PCR. The sample shows 95,000 to 150,000 clones, approximately 90% of them seen only once. The starting material was peripheral blood, obtained on day 0 of AZD1222 vaccination. The receptors stem from an adult in good health.

The chain employs TRBV12-3 or TRBV12-4 and TRBJ1-2; no definite D call. The CDR3 totals 11 residues. The V and J ends lost 7 bases and 5 bases respectively, with 8 bases between them. The CDR3 is CASTGQYGYTF. CDR3 sequence (DNA): TGTGCCAGCACCGGGCAGTATGGCTACACCTTC.

The chain uses TRBV6-1 and TRBJ1-4; a possible D gene is TRBD1 (6 bases). V was clipped by 1 base and J by 8 bases, with 14 bases between them. The germline V gene has CDR1 MNHNS and CDR2 SASEGT. The CDR3 has 15 residues. The CDR3 here is CASSEGAGEWEKLFF. CDR3 coding DNA: TGTGCCAGCAGTGAAGGGGCAGGGGAGTGGGAAAAACTGTTTTTT.

This rearrangement joins TRBV6-1 to TRBJ1-6; tentatively, D is TRBD1 (5 bases). The CDR3 totals 13 residues. From germline, CDR1 is MNHNS and CDR2 SASEGT. Trimming took 3 bases from V and 8 from J, leaving 8 bases between them. CDR3 DNA sequence: TGTGCCAGCAGTGACGGGGCCTATTCACCCCTCCACTTT. Its translation is CASSDGAYSPLHF.

The chain recombines TRBV5-1 with TRBJ2-5; 7 bases agree with TRBD2. This CDR3 is built from 18 residues. Germline CDR1 and CDR2: SGHRS and YFSETQ. Losses at the gene ends were 0 bases for V and 2 bases for J; bases not matched to a gene: 13. The DNA of the CDR3 is TGCGCCAGCAGCTTGGCGGCCCCGGGGCTAGCGGTTCAAGAGACCCAGTACTTC. Amino acids: CASSLAAPGLAVQETQYF.

In its sample, this clone was seen a few times. The chain employs TRBV25-1 and TRBJ1-1; possible D gene TRBD1, 5 bases. Between the trimmed V and J ends, which lost 4 bases and 1 base, there was a span of 16 bases. The CDR3 spans 16 residues. Germline V gene lookup returns CDR1 MGHDK and CDR2 SYGVNS. The CDR3: CASSGGPPPGNTEAFF. Written as DNA, the CDR3 is TGTGCCAGCAGTGGGGGCCCTCCTCCCGGGAACACTGAAGCTTTCTTT.

The chain is built from TRBV19 and TRBJ1-2, with TRBD1 identical over 7 bases. V lost 4 bases, J lost 2 bases, and 4 bases stayed unmatched. The V gene's germline CDR1 is LNHDA and CDR2 SQIVND (reference sequence). The CDR3 is made up of 14 amino acids. The CDR3 loop is CASSNSGGNYGYTF. DNA for the CDR3: TGTGCCAGTAGTAACTCAGGGGGGAACTATGGCTACACCTTC.

V gene TRBV12-3 or TRBV12-4 combines with J gene TRBJ1-6, with D unclear. CDR3 length equals 12 residues. V gave up 7 bases and J gave up 8 bases, with 9 bases separating them. CDR3 DNA sequence: TGTGCCAGCATGCATCGGGATTCACCCCTCCACTTT. This translates into CASMHRDSPLHF.

The chain couples TRBV19 to TRBJ2-6, with 8 positions matching TRBD2. Germline V gene sequence: CDR1 LNHDA, CDR2 SQIVND (reference sequence). V trimming: 1 base; J trimming: 1 base; junction bases outside the gene matches: 0. The length of the CDR3 is 16 residues. CDR3 in amino acids: CASSIVAGSGANVLTF. DNA of the CDR3: TGTGCCAGTAGTATAGTAGCGGGGTCTGGGGCCAACGTCCTGACTTTC.

The table lists this clone with a few counts. The chain is built from TRBV2 and TRBJ1-4; possible D gene TRBD1, 6 bases. V lost 5 bases and J lost 4, with 14 bases in between. The V gene's germline CDR1 is SNHLY and CDR2 FYNNEI. The CDR3 has 15 amino acids. CDR3 protein: CASSLTGQYNEKLFF. CDR3 bases: TGTGCCAGCAGTCTAACTGGACAGTATAATGAAAAACTGTTTTTT.

The CDR3 DNA sequence: TGTGCCAGCAGCTTGGGGCAGGTCTATGGCTACACCTTC. As protein: CASSLGQVYGYTF. The genes are TRBV12-3 or TRBV12-4 and TRBJ1-2, with D possibly being TRBD1 (5 bases). V was cut by 6 bases and J by 4 bases, with 12 bases left in between. This CDR3 is 13 amino acids long.

The CDR3 protein is CASSVYNEQFF. DNA of the CDR3: TGTGCCAGCAGTGTTTACAATGAGCAGTTCTTC. The chain links TRBV2 to TRBJ2-1; no clear D. The CDR3 covers 11 residues. Germline CDR1 reads SNHLY; CDR2 reads FYNNEI. V lost 4 bases, J lost 4 bases, and 2 bases lay in between.

The gene calls are TRBV10-3 and TRBJ2-7, with TRBD2 as a possible D gene (5 bases). The CDR3 is made up of 16 amino acids. Germline V gene sequence: CDR1 ENHRY, CDR2 SYGVKD. The V and J ends lost 3 bases and 0 bases respectively, with 15 bases between them. The CDR3 nucleotides are TGTGCCATCAGTGAAGAGCTAGCCCACAACTCCTACGAGCAGTACGTC. It encodes CAISEELAHNSYEQYV.

This chain connects TRBV5-1 to TRBJ2-2; TRBD2 aligns across 10 bases. The CDR3 totals 17 residues. Germline CDR1 and CDR2: SGHRS and YFSETQ. V was clipped by 4 bases and J by 4 bases; unmatched bases: 10. The CDR3 sequence is CASSPSLAGETTGELFF. The DNA of the CDR3 is TGCGCCAGCAGCCCCTCCCTAGCGGGGGAGACCACCGGGGAGCTGTTTTTT. Filled out from reference TRBV5-1 and TRBJ2-2, the complete variable domain reads KAGVTQTPRYLIKTRGQQVTLSCSPISGHRSVSWYQQTPGQGLQFLFEYFSETQRNKGNFPGRFSGRQFSNSRSEMNVSTLELGDSALYLCASSPSLAGETTGELFFGEGSRLTVL.

This clone has only one observation. The chain is built from TRBV6-5 and TRBJ1-5; D might be TRBD1 (6 bases). The CDR3 covers 15 residues. Germline V gene lookup returns CDR1 MNHEY and CDR2 SVGAGI. Between the trimmed V and J ends, which lost 5 bases and 5 bases, there was a span of 16 bases. As DNA, the CDR3 is TGTGCCAGCAGTCCCTCGTGGGGGGCTGATCAGCCCCAGCATTTT. Amino acids: CASSPSWGADQPQHF.

Concerning this clone: Additional DNA sequences in this sample encode the identical CDR3. The genes are TRBV5-1 and TRBJ1-3; D might be TRBD1 (5 bases). The CDR3 has 14 residues. Trimming shortened V by 0 bases and J by 2 bases, and 6 bases separated the two germline ends. Germline V lookup: CDR1 SGHRS, CDR2 YFSETQ. CDR3 sequence: CASSLAGPGNTIYF. CDR3 bases: TGCGCCAGCAGCTTGGCGGGGCCTGGAAACACCATATATTTT.

J is TRBJ2-5 and V is TRBV4-1, with 7 bases identical to TRBD2. This CDR3 spans 15 amino acids. Per the germline V gene, CDR1 is MGHRA and CDR2 is YSYEKL. Unmatched junction bases numbered 2, after V lost 1 base and J lost 0 bases. The CDR3 DNA follows: TGCGCCAGCAGCCAAGTGGCGGGGGACCAAGAGACCCAGTACTTC. This sequence encodes CASSQVAGDQETQYF.

The rearrangement links TRBV11-1 to TRBJ2-5; tentative D call: TRBD1 (6 bases). The CDR3 consists of 16 residues. Per the germline V gene, CDR1 is SGHAT and CDR2 is FQDESV (reference sequence). Trimming cost V 4 bases and J 1 base, with 16 bases left between them. The CDR3 DNA is TGTGCCAGCAGCTCTACACCCACAGGGCGCCAAGAGACCCAGTACTTC. This codes for CASSSTPTGRQETQYF. Variable domain in full (rest from reference TRBV11-1 and TRBJ2-5): EAEVAQSPRYKITEKSQAVAFWCDPISGHATLYWYRQILGQGPELLVQFQDESVVDDSQLPKDRFSAERLKGVDSTLKIQPAELGDSAMYLCASSSTPTGRQETQYFGPGTRLLVL.

This rearrangement joins TRBV10-3 to TRBJ2-6, with 7 bases that match TRBD1. Germline V gene sequence: CDR1 ENHRY, CDR2 SYGVKD. V was pared by 6 bases and J by 3 bases, with 5 bases of the junction left unmatched. CDR3 length equals 15 residues. The CDR3 bases are TGTGCCATCAGAAAAACAGGGGATGGGGCCAACGTCCTGACTTTC. Its protein product is CAIRKTGDGANVLTF.

The chain's CDR3 is CAWSVLGDPSGYGYTF. The CDR3 DNA reads as TGTGCCTGGAGTGTACTTGGGGACCCCAGCGGGTATGGCTACACCTTC. The rearrangement uses TRBV30 and TRBJ1-2; tentatively, D is TRBD1 (5 bases). The V end was cut by 0 bases, the J end by 5 bases, with 19 bases between. The CDR3 totals 16 residues. Per the germline V gene, CDR1 is GTSNPN and CDR2 is SVGIG (reference sequence).

The V call is TRBV9, the J call TRBJ1-2; D may be TRBD1 (6 bases). The V gene's germline CDR1 is SGDLS and CDR2 YYNGEE. The length of the CDR3 is 15 residues. V was cut by 3 bases and J by 5 bases, with 17 bases left in between. CDR3: CASSGGGGPRYGYTF. In nucleotides, the CDR3 is TGTGCCAGCAGCGGAGGGGGGGGCCCCAGGTATGGCTACACCTTC.

The chain combines TRBV4-2 with TRBJ2-7; D is ambiguous. This CDR3 spans 12 amino acids. CDR1 is LGHNA, CDR2 YNFKEQ, per germline. The V gene lost 1 base and the J gene lost 7 bases, with 8 bases spanning the gap. This chain's CDR3 is CASSQVGEEQYF. CDR3 DNA: TGTGCCAGCAGCCAAGTTGGTGAGGAGCAGTACTTC.